A selection of T cell receptor beta chains follows, all from one sample in a study of T-cell memory formation after mild COVID-19. TCRdb processed the 5' RACE reads anew with MiXCR; each CDR3 protein has one entry. The sample shows 380,000 or so distinct CDR3 sequences, roughly 13% of them seen only once. The source material was PBMCs or a T cell subset sorted from them (not recorded which). These receptors were obtained from a young man who had mild COVID-19 (a few samples of this study predate the infection). Cell type and time point are not known. Each CDR3 is given with its conserved first and last residue. A D gene is named only where the DNA matches it firmly. Some rows have no size entry. The others give once, few or many, or a class for an expanded clone.

>.|TRBJ2-3|.|TRBV4-1
TGCGCCAGCAGCCAAGATGCGGGGGCCACAGATACGCAGTATTTT
CASSQDAGATDTQYF
>.|TRBJ1-2|TRBD1|TRBV7-8
TGTGCCAGCAGCTGGCAACAGGGGGCTTATGGCTACACCTTC
CASSWQQGAYGYTF
>.|TRBJ2-1|.|TRBV24-1
TGTGCCACCAGTGACCCGAGCGCTGACTCCTACAATGAGCAGTTCTTC
CATSDPSADSYNEQFF
>.|TRBJ2-1|TRBD1|TRBV12-3/TRBV12-4
TGTGCCAGCACCTGGGACAGATCCTACAATGAGCAGTTCTTC
CASTWDRSYNEQFF
>.|TRBJ1-6|.|TRBV11-2
TGTGCCAGCAGATACAGGGCTGGGGATAATTCACCCCTCCACTTT
CASRYRAGDNSPLHF
>.|TRBJ2-1|.|TRBV5-1
TGCGCCAGCAGCTTGTTGAGCCCAAAAAATGAGCAGTTCTTC
CASSLLSPKNEQFF
>.|TRBJ2-7|TRBD1|TRBV20-1
TGCAGTGCTAGAGATGGTACAGGGGGCGGCCTCTCCTACGAGCAGTACTTC
CSARDGTGGGLSYEQYF
>.|TRBJ2-2|.|TRBV20-1
TGCAGTGTTCCCTCGTCGGGACAAAACACCGGGGAGCTGTTTTTT
CSVPSSGQNTGELFF
>many|TRBJ2-5|TRBD1|TRBV4-1
TGCGCCAGCAGCCAAGATCAGGTCGGACAGGAAGAGACCCAGTACTTC
CASSQDQVGQEETQYF
>.|TRBJ2-5|.|TRBV20-1
TGCAGTGCTAGACAGGAGACCCAGTACTTC
CSARQETQYF
>.|TRBJ2-5|TRBD1|TRBV5-4
TGTGCCAGCAGCCGACAGGGGGCGACGGAGACCCAGTACTTC
CASSRQGATETQYF
>few|TRBJ2-2|.|TRBV7-2
TGTGCCAGCAGCTCGAAACAGGGAAAGGCCGGGGAGCTGTTTTTT
CASSSKQGKAGELFF
>few|TRBJ1-2|.|TRBV20-1
TGCAGTGCTAGCGGGGCTGCCTTGAAGAATGGCTACACCTTC
CSASGAALKNGYTF
>few|TRBJ2-3|.|TRBV6-5
TGTGCCAGCGGAAAGGGGGGCTCAGATACGCAGTATTTT
CASGKGGSDTQYF
>.|TRBJ1-2|TRBD1|TRBV29-1
TGCAGCGCCTATGACAGGGCGCATGGCTACACCTTC
CSAYDRAHGYTF
>.|TRBJ2-5|.|TRBV7-9
TGTGCCTTGACGGAGGTCCAAGAGACCCAGTACTTC
CALTEVQETQYF
>.|TRBJ2-2|.|TRBV20-1
TGCAGTGCTAGAGATGGGAGATACACCGGGGAGCTGTTTTTT
CSARDGRYTGELFF
>.|TRBJ2-1|.|TRBV18
TGTGCCAGCTCACCCGAACTCCACAATGAGCAGTTCTTC
CASSPELHNEQFF
>few|TRBJ2-5|.|TRBV6-2/TRBV6-3
TGTGCCAGCAGTTACAGGGGTCATCAAGAGACCCAGTACTTC
CASSYRGHQETQYF
>many|TRBJ2-3|.|TRBV4-3
TGCGCCAGCAGCCCGGTAAGCCGGGCAGATACGCAGTATTTT
CASSPVSRADTQYF
>.|TRBJ1-2|TRBD1|TRBV9
TGTGCCAGCAGCGCCGGGACAGGGGGGCGCTACACCTTC
CASSAGTGGRYTF
>.|TRBJ1-2|.|TRBV2
TGTGCCAGCAGTGTGAGGCCCGAGGACTATGGCTACACCTTC
CASSVRPEDYGYTF
>.|TRBJ2-5|.|TRBV5-1
TGCGCCAGCAGCTTGGGGCAGGGGTATCGAGAGACCCAGTACTTC
CASSLGQGYRETQYF
>few|TRBJ1-4|.|TRBV25-1
TGTGCCAGCAGTGAATATGCGGGGGTTTATGAAAAACTGTTTTTT
CASSEYAGVYEKLFF
>.|TRBJ2-7|.|TRBV28
TGTGCCAGCGTAGGGGGGCAGAACTACGAGCAGTACTTC
CASVGGQNYEQYF
>many|TRBJ2-1|TRBD2|TRBV28
TGTGCCAGCAGTCTCACGGGGACTAGCAGTAACAATGAGCAGTTCTTC
CASSLTGTSSNNEQFF
>few|TRBJ2-5|TRBD2|TRBV3-1
TGTGCCAGCAGCCACGGAGCGGGGGTGATAGAGACCCAGTACTTC
CASSHGAGVIETQYF
>.|TRBJ2-3|.|TRBV9
TGTGCCAGCAGCGACCATACCACAGATACGCAGTATTTT
CASSDHTTDTQYF
>.|TRBJ2-5|TRBD1|TRBV7-9
TGTGCCAGCAGTTTTTTTGGACAGGCGGAGACCCAGTACTTC
CASSFFGQAETQYF
>.|TRBJ2-6|.|TRBV27
TGTGCCAGCAGGTACTCTGGGGCCAACGTCCTGACTTTC
CASRYSGANVLTF
>.|TRBJ1-2|.|TRBV29-1
TGCAGCGTTGGTTTCCAGGGGAGCTCCTATGGCTACACCTTC
CSVGFQGSSYGYTF
>many|TRBJ2-5|TRBD2|TRBV2
TGTGCCAGCAGTGAAAGGCTAGCGGGGTCGACGACCCAGTACTTC
CASSERLAGSTTQYF
>few|TRBJ1-4|.|TRBV6-1
TGTGCCAGCAGTGAGGGGTCGGCTAATGAAAAACTGTTTTTT
CASSEGSANEKLFF
>.|TRBJ1-6|.|TRBV10-3
TGTGCCATCAAACAGGGACAATTTAATTCACCCCTCCACTTT
CAIKQGQFNSPLHF
>.|TRBJ1-1|.|TRBV5-1
TGCGCCAGCAGCTTGGATACCATTGAAGCTTTCTTT
CASSLDTIEAFF
>few|TRBJ1-4|.|TRBV6-5
TGTGCCAGCAGTTACTCAGTCCCGGGGAGTAGTGAAAAACTGTTTTTT
CASSYSVPGSSEKLFF
>.|TRBJ1-1|TRBD1|TRBV29-1
TGCAGCGTTGATTTTCCGGGACAGATGAACACTGAAGCTTTCTTT
CSVDFPGQMNTEAFF
>many|TRBJ2-7|TRBD1|TRBV27
TGTGCCAGCAGTCCGGGACAGAATACCGAGCAGTACTTC
CASSPGQNTEQYF
>.|TRBJ2-3|TRBD2|TRBV4-3
TGCGCCAGCAGCCGACAAGCGGGAGGATCGCCAGATACGCAGTATTTT
CASSRQAGGSPDTQYF
>many|TRBJ2-3|.|TRBV7-2
TGTGCCAGCAGCCTGACCATGAGCACAGATACGCAGTATTTT
CASSLTMSTDTQYF
>.|TRBJ1-2|TRBD1|TRBV6-5
TGTGCCAGCACCAATACAGGGGGCGCAGGTTATGGCTACACCTTC
CASTNTGGAGYGYTF
>many|TRBJ2-4|.|TRBV4-1
TGCGCCAGCAGCCAAGAAGGACGGGGCATTCAGTACTTC
CASSQEGRGIQYF
>.|TRBJ1-5|.|TRBV9
TGTGCCAGCAGCGCCGGTGGGGGAAGCAATCAGCCCCAGCATTTT
CASSAGGGSNQPQHF
>many|TRBJ1-4|.|TRBV7-9
TGTGCCAGCAGCGGTGAAAAACTGTTTTTT
CASSGEKLFF
>few|TRBJ2-1|.|TRBV7-3
TGTGCCAGCAGCTCGACTAGGACGAATGAGCAGTTCTTC
CASSSTRTNEQFF
>many|TRBJ2-7|TRBD1|TRBV6-5
TGTGCCAGCAGTTCCGATTCCGGGACAGGGATCAACGAGCAGTACTTC
CASSSDSGTGINEQYF
>.|TRBJ2-3|TRBD1|TRBV6-5
TGTGCCACCATGACAGGGGCAGATACGCAGTATTTT
CATMTGADTQYF
>few|TRBJ2-3|.|TRBV7-2
TGTGCCAGCAGCAGGATGGGCAGTCTGGCCCCAGATACGCAGTATTTT
CASSRMGSLAPDTQYF
>few|TRBJ2-5|.|TRBV20-1
TGCAGTGCTACCCACCGGGAGACCCAGTACTTC
CSATHRETQYF
>many|TRBJ2-2|TRBD2|TRBV5-1
TGCGCCAGCAACGCACTAGCGGGGGGGCGCAACGCCGGGGAGCTGTTTTTT
CASNALAGGRNAGELFF
>.|TRBJ1-5|.|TRBV5-1
TGCGCCAGCAGCGAGACAGGTCGGGGTCAGCCCCAGCATTTT
CASSETGRGQPQHF
>few|TRBJ2-5|.|TRBV20-1
TGCAGTGCTAGAGATGGGCCTAGCGAGACCCAGTACTTC
CSARDGPSETQYF
>many|TRBJ2-7|.|TRBV6-5
TGTGCCAGCAGGGACTATCAAACCGACGAGCAGTACTTC
CASRDYQTDEQYF
>.|TRBJ1-6|.|TRBV9
TGTGCCAGCAGCGTAGCTGGGGCTGATTCACCCCTCCACTTT
CASSVAGADSPLHF
>few|TRBJ2-1|.|TRBV6-6
TGTGCCAGCAGTGCCCTCGGGTATCATGAGCAGTTCTTC
CASSALGYHEQFF